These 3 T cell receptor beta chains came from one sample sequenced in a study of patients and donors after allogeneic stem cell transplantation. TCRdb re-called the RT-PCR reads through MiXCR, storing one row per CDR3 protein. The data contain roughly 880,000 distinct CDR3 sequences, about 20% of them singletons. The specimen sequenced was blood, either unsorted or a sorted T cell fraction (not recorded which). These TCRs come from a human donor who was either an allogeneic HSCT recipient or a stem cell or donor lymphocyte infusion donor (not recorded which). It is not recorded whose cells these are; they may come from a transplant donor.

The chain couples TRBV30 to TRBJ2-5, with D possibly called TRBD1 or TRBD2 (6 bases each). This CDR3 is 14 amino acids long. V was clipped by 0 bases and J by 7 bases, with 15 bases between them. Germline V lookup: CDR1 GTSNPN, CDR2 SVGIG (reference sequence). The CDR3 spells CAWSVRGGIWTQYF. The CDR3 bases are TGTGCCTGGAGTGTACGAGGGGGGATTTGGACCCAGTACTTC.

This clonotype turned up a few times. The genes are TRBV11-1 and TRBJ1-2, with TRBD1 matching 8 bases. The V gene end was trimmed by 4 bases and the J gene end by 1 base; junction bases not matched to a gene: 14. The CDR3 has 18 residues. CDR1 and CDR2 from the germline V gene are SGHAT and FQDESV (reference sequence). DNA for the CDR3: TGTGCCAGCAGCTCCGATGCCGAACGGACAGGGAGTAACTATGGCTACACCTTC. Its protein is CASSSDAERTGSNYGYTF.

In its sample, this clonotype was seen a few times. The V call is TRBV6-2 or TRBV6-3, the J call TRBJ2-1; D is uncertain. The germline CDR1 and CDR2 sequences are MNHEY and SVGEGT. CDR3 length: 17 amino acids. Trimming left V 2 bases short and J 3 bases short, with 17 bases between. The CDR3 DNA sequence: TGTGCCAGCAGTTACGTTCAATCTTATCTACTCTACAATGAGCAGTTCTTC. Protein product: CASSYVQSYLLYNEQFF.